This T cell receptor beta chain was captured by sequencing in a study of beta chain features in type 1 diabetes. The whole isolated RNA underwent reverse transcription, so sequencing captured expressed TCRB transcripts. Only in-frame clones appear in the TCRdb table, and some are missing; sequencing was by immunoSEQ multiplex PCR. The repertoire includes about 220,000 clones, approximately 10% of them detected once, and over 1% sits in the top ten. Cell sorting via CD45RO/CCR7/CD25/CD127/CD95/CD27 was performed to obtain CD4+ naive, central memory, regulatory and stem cell-like memory cells. Sorted populations were all over 98% pure. A word on this clone: Its antigen remains unidentified.

This CDR3 is 13 amino acids long. V lost 3 bases and J 3 bases, leaving 8 bases between the germline ends. Germline V CDR1 and CDR2: SGHVS, FNYEAQ. Study-wide results and limits: Within each of all four CD4+ subsets, Type 1 diabetes patients had TCRB CDR3s that were moderately but significantly shorter.

The chain links TRBV7-6 to TRBJ1-1; D gene unclear. The sequenced sample consisted of central memory CD4+ T cells from blood. This receptor was taken from a young man in good health. The CDR3 region is CASSFGVDTEAFF. CDR3 nucleotide sequence: TGTGCCAGCAGCTTCGGGGTCGACACTGAAGCTTTCTTT.